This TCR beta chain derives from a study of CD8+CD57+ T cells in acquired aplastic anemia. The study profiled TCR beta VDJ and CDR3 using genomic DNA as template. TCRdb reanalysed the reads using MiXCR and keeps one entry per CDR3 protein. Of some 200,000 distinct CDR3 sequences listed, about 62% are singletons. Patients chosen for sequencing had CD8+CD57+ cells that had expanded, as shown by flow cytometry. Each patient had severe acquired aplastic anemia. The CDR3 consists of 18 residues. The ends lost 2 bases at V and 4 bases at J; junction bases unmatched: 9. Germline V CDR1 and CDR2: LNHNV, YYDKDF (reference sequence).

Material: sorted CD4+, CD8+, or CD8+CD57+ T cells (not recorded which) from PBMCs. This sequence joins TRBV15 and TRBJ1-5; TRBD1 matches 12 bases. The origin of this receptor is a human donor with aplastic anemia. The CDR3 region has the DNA TGTGCCACCAGCAGACCATTTCCGGGACAGGGGGCTAATCAGCCCCAGCATTTT. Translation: CATSRPFPGQGANQPQHF.